These T cell receptor beta chains were read from a single sample in a study of blood T cell repertoires in COVID-19. TCRdb's copy holds only in-frame clones and misses some; the assay was immunoSEQ multiplex PCR. The sample lists 140,000 or so clones, 85% to 90% occurring once. The specimen was PBMCs or T cells enriched from blood (not recorded which). The receptors derive from a man in his 60s who had recovered from COVID-19. CDR3s leave out the opening cysteine and the closing phenylalanine or tryptophan.

>TRBV6-5
ASSYSSSEHNEQF
>TRBV27
ASSLNLLLAGSSYNEQF
>TRBV21-1
AHPCVTDTQY
>TRBV30
AWNTLAGGNEQF
>TRBV5-5
ASSPAGQNDQPQH
>TRBV2
ASREQGAYEQY
>TRBV3-1/TRBV3-2
ASSWTGPSYGYT
>TRBV15
ATSRGGIPGELF
>TRBV9
ASSAGLAGAAGELF
>TRBV4-1
ASSEGLANYGYT
>TRBV24-1
ATSDPQEGYNSPLH